These T cell receptor beta chains were read from a single sample in a study of CD8+CD57+ T cells in acquired aplastic anemia. Via MiXCR, TCRdb re-called the reads, giving one row per CDR3 protein. The repertoire includes approximately 220,000 distinct CDR3 sequences, roughly 50% of them detected once, and about 20% sits in the top ten. The sample taken for sequencing was sorted CD4+, CD8+, or CD8+CD57+ T cells (not recorded which) from PBMCs. These receptors all come from a human donor with aplastic anemia. Each CDR3 is given with its conserved first and last residue. Fields, in order: J gene, V gene, clone size, D gene, CDR3 DNA, CDR3 protein. D genes are given only for firm matches. Only some rows state a clone size, as once, few, many or a class for expanded clones.

TRBJ2-7	TRBV12-3/TRBV12-4	.	.	TGTGCCAGCAGTTTTTCTGCGGGCAGGTACGAGCAGTACTTC	CASSFSAGRYEQYF
TRBJ2-7	TRBV5-1	many	TRBD2	TGCGCCAGCAGCTTGATAACTAGCGGGTCCTACGAGCAGTACTTC	CASSLITSGSYEQYF
TRBJ1-3	TRBV9	once	TRBD1	TGTGCCAGCAGCGAGACTAGCGGGGGGGACAGGCGGCGGAACACCATATATTTT	CASSETSGGDRRRNTIYF
TRBJ1-2	TRBV12-3/TRBV12-4	many	.	TGTGCCAGCAGTCCCGGGGGGGCAGGATATGGCTACACCTTC	CASSPGGAGYGYTF
TRBJ2-4	TRBV5-4	few	TRBD2	TGTGCCAGCAGCCCCCCTAGCGGGGGGAACATTCAGTACTTC	CASSPPSGGNIQYF
TRBJ2-2	TRBV13	many	.	TGTGCCAGCAGCTCACGCGGGGCCACGAACACCGGGGAGCTGTTTTTT	CASSSRGATNTGELFF
TRBJ1-1	TRBV12-3/TRBV12-4	.	TRBD1	TGTGCCAGCAGACCCAGGGGGCAGAACACTGAAGCTTTCTTT	CASRPRGQNTEAFF
TRBJ1-3	TRBV4-1	few	.	TGCGCCAGCAGCCAAGGAATCGGGGGCGTCCTCTCTGGAAACACCATATATTTT	CASSQGIGGVLSGNTIYF
TRBJ1-1	TRBV10-3	few	.	TGTGCCATCAGTGATCCTGGGATACTGAACACTGAAGCTTTCTTT	CAISDPGILNTEAFF
TRBJ2-2	TRBV2	many	.	TGTGCCAGCAGTACTGACAGCGTCGCGAACACCGGGGAGCTGTTTTTT	CASSTDSVANTGELFF
TRBJ2-7	TRBV9	.	.	TGTGCCAGCAGCGTAGACCCGGAGTCCTACGAGCAGTACTTC	CASSVDPESYEQYF
TRBJ2-3	TRBV29-1	.	.	TGCAGCGTTGCCCCGGGGGCCGGTAGCACAGATACGCAGTATTTT	CSVAPGAGSTDTQYF
TRBJ1-1	TRBV10-3	.	TRBD1	TGTGCCATCAGTGCGGGACAGGATAATGAAGCTTTCTTT	CAISAGQDNEAFF
TRBJ2-7	TRBV19	many	.	TGTGCCAGCTCACCAAGGCCGGGACACCGGACCTACGAGCAGTACTTC	CASSPRPGHRTYEQYF
TRBJ2-3	TRBV19	.	TRBD1	TGTGCCAGTAGTTTCGGGACAGGTGGGGGCCTAGGGGGCACAGATACGCAGTATTTT	CASSFGTGGGLGGTDTQYF
TRBJ2-3	TRBV7-3	.	.	TGTGCCAGCAGCTTGACGGGAGGGACAGGGAGGGGTGAGCAGTATTTT	CASSLTGGTGRGEQYF
TRBJ1-1	TRBV2	once	TRBD1	TGTGCCAGCAGTGAATTCCAGGGGGGTGCCACTGAAGCTTTCTTT	CASSEFQGGATEAFF
TRBJ1-2	TRBV7-2	few	.	TGTGCCAGCAGCTTAGAACAGGACTATGGCTACACCTTC	CASSLEQDYGYTF
TRBJ1-1	TRBV25-1	many	.	TGTGCCAGCAGTGAAGGAAGGGAGTTGAACACTGAAGCTTTCTTT	CASSEGRELNTEAFF
TRBJ2-2	TRBV15	.	.	TGTGCCACCAGCAGAGACCGCGGGGAGCTGTTTTTT	CATSRDRGELFF
TRBJ2-2	TRBV7-7	.	.	TGTGCCAGCAGCTTAGGGTCGGGAATCGGGGAGCTGTTTTTT	CASSLGSGIGELFF
TRBJ1-3	TRBV12-3/TRBV12-4	.	.	TGTGCCAGCAGGGGTGTTCCTGGAAACACCATATATTTT	CASRGVPGNTIYF
TRBJ2-7	TRBV15	.	.	TGTGCCACCAGCGAATCACCCTGGGCCACCTACGAGCAGTACTTC	CATSESPWATYEQYF
TRBJ1-2	TRBV5-1	many	.	TGCGCCAGCAGCTTGCCCGGAGTCTATGGCTACACCTTC	CASSLPGVYGYTF
TRBJ1-3	TRBV7-9	many	.	TGTGCCAGCAGCTCGGGGGGGACTGGAAACACCATATATTTT	CASSSGGTGNTIYF
TRBJ2-7	TRBV19	many	.	TGTGCCAGTAGTGCCAGCAGGGGCCACGAGCAGTACTTC	CASSASRGHEQYF
TRBJ1-5	TRBV24-1	.	.	TGTGCCACCAGTGATTTCCCCCGGATCCAGCATTTT	CATSDFPRIQHF
TRBJ1-2	TRBV24-1	.	.	TGTGCCACCAGCGACACAGAAAACTATGGCTACACCTTC	CATSDTENYGYTF
TRBJ1-1	TRBV19	many	TRBD1	TGTGCCAGTAAGCGGGCCAGGACAGGGGATTTTATGGGCACTGAAGCTTTCTTT	CASKRARTGDFMGTEAFF
TRBJ2-3	TRBV7-3	.	TRBD2	TGTGCCAGCAGCTTAACAGCTAGCGGGGGGGGTACAGATACGCAGTATTTT	CASSLTASGGGTDTQYF
TRBJ1-6	TRBV7-9	.	TRBD1	TGTGCCAGCAGCTTGGGGCCGGGACAGGGGACTTCACCCCTCCACTTT	CASSLGPGQGTSPLHF
TRBJ2-7	TRBV7-2	.	.	TGTGCCAGCAGCTTAGATCGCACCCGAAGAGGCGAGCAGTACTTC	CASSLDRTRRGEQYF
TRBJ2-7	TRBV7-9	.	.	TGTGCCAGCAGCCAAGAATCTCTAGTCCCCTACGAGCAGTACTTC	CASSQESLVPYEQYF
TRBJ2-5	TRBV7-8	.	.	TGTGCCAGCAGCTTACAGGGGTCGGAGACCCAGTACTTC	CASSLQGSETQYF
TRBJ1-2	TRBV5-1	.	TRBD1	TGCGCCAGCAGCTCTCTTGGGACAGGTGGGAATAGCGTTGGCTACACCTTC	CASSSLGTGGNSVGYTF
TRBJ2-7	TRBV9	.	TRBD1	TGTGCCAGCAGCGCCACTGGGACAGGGGGCAGGTACGAGCAGTACTTC	CASSATGTGGRYEQYF
TRBJ2-2	TRBV19	.	.	TGTGCCAGTCGCGGGGCAGGGAACACCGGGGAGCTGTTTTTT	CASRGAGNTGELFF
TRBJ2-7	TRBV25-1	.	.	TGTGCCAGCAGGAAGCTAGGGTCCTCCGGTGAGCAGTACTTC	CASRKLGSSGEQYF
TRBJ2-6	TRBV7-3	many	.	TGTGCCAGCAGCTTATCCCCCTCTGGGGCCAACGTCCTGACTTTC	CASSLSPSGANVLTF
TRBJ2-7	TRBV7-8	.	TRBD1	TGTGCCAGCAGCGCGAGAGACAGGGGAGAATGGCAGTACTTC	CASSARDRGEWQYF
TRBJ1-2	TRBV25-1	.	TRBD1	TGTGCCAGCAGTTCCGGACAGGGGGCTTCGGGCTACACCTTC	CASSSGQGASGYTF
TRBJ1-5	TRBV12-3/TRBV12-4	.	TRBD1	TGTGCCAGCAGGGGACAGGGGATGAATAGCAATCGGCCCCAGCACTTT	CASRGQGMNSNRPQHF
TRBJ2-6	TRBV7-3	.	.	TGTGCCAGCAGCTTAATGCAGGTCGGGGGGGCCAACGTCCTGACTTTC	CASSLMQVGGANVLTF
TRBJ2-7	TRBV19	.	TRBD1	TGTGCCAGTAGATCCCCCGGGACAGGCCCTACCTACGAGCAGTACTTC	CASRSPGTGPTYEQYF
TRBJ2-7	TRBV2	.	TRBD1	TGTGCCAGCTCACCGGGACAGGGAAACTACGAGCAGTACTTC	CASSPGQGNYEQYF
TRBJ2-4	TRBV2	many	.	TGTGCCAGCAGTCGGCAGGGAAGTTCCAAAAACATTCAGTACTTC	CASSRQGSSKNIQYF
TRBJ1-6	TRBV12-3/TRBV12-4	.	TRBD1	TGTGCCAGCAGTTTGACAGGGCACAATTCACCCCTCCACTTT	CASSLTGHNSPLHF
TRBJ1-5	TRBV7-9	.	TRBD1	TGTGCCAGCAGCCACCAGGGGGTGTTTTCGCCCCAGCATTTT	CASSHQGVFSPQHF